This T cell receptor (beta chain) was captured in a study of blood T cell repertoires in COVID-19. Background on the study: T cells, B-cell-depleted T cells, or PBMCs supplied cDNA or gDNA.

This CDR3 has 14 amino acids. The germline gives CDR1 LGHDT, CDR2 YNNKEL (reference sequence). V trimming: 2 bases; J trimming: 8 bases; junction bases outside the gene matches: 7. This clone occurred a few times. Original data processing: Estimation of nucleated cell counts relied on the amplification of reference gene primers. Using immunoSEQ multiplex PCR, the repertoire was profiled, and TCRdb retains in-frame clones only, with some absent. The V and J calls and the clone size are those of that table, but D and trimming were determined from the DNA. This sample has fewer than 95,000 clones, with just over 85% found just once.

Sequenced input: peripheral blood. The clonotype comes from a man aged 45-60 years with active or convalescent COVID-19. The rearrangement uses TRBV3-1 (or the pseudogene TRBV3-2) and TRBJ1-2; 8 positions match TRBD1. CDR3 coding DNA: TGTGCCAGCAGCCAAATGGACAGGGTGGGAGGCTACACCTTC. This codes for CASSQMDRVGGYTF.